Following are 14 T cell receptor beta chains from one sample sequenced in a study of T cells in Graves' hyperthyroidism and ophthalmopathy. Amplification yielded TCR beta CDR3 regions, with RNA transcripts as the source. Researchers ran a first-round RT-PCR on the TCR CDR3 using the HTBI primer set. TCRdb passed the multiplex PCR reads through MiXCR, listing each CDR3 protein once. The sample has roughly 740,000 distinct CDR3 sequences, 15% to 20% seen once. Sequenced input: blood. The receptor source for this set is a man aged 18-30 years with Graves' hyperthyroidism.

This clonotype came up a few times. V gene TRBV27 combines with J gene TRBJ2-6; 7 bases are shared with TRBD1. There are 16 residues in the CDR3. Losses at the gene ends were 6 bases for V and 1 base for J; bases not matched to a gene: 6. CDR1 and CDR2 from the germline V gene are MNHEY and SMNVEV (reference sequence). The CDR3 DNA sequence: TGTGCCAGCAGCCGGACAGGCACGTCTGGGGCCAACGTCCTGACTTTC. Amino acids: CASSRTGTSGANVLTF.

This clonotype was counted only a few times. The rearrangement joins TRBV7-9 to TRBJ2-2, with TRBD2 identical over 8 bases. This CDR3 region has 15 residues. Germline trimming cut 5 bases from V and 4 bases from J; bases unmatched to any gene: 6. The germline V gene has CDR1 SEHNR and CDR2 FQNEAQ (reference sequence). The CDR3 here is CASSPGGSATGELFF. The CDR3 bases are TGTGCCAGCAGCCCGGGGGGGTCGGCCACCGGGGAGCTGTTTTTT.

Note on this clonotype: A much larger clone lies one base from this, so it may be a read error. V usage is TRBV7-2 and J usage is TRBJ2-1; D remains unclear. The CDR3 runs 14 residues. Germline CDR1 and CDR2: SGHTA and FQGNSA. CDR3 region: CASSSPRLGNGQFF. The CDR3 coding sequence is TGTGCCAGCAGCTCCCCCCGGCTAGGCAATGGGCAGTTCTTC. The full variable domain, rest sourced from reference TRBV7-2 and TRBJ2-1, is GAGVSQSPSNKVTEKGKDVELRCDPISGHTALYWYRQSLGQGLEFLIYFQGNSAPDKSGLPSDRFSAERTGGSVSTLTIQRTQQEDSAVYLCASSSPRLGNGQFFGPGTRLTVL.

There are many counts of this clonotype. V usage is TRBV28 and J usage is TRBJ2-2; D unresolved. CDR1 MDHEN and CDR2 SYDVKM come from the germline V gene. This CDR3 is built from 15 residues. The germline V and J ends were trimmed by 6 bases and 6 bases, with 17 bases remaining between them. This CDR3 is CASRDPHLGSGELFF. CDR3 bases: TGTGCCAGCAGAGACCCCCACTTGGGATCCGGGGAGCTGTTTTTT.

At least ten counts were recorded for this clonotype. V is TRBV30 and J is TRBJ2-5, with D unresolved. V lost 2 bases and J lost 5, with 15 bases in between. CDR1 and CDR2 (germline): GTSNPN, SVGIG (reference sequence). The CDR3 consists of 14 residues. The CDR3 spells CAWSPQAYGETQYF. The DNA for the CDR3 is TGTGCCTGGAGTCCTCAGGCGTATGGGGAGACCCAGTACTTC.

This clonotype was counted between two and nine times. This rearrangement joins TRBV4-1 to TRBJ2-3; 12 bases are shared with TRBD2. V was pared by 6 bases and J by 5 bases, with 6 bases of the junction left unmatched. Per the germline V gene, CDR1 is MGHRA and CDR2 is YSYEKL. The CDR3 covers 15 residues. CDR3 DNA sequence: TGCGCCAGCAGTTCTAGCGGGAGGGAGGTAGATACGCAGTATTTT. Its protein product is CASSSSGREVDTQYF.

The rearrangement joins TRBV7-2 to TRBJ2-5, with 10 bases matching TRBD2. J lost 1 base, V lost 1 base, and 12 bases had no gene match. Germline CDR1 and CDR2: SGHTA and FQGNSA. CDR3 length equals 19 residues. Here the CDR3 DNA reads TGTGCCAGCAGCTTAGTGGTGGCTAGCGGGAGTCCCCTCCAAGAGACCCAGTACTTC. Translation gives CASSLVVASGSPLQETQYF.

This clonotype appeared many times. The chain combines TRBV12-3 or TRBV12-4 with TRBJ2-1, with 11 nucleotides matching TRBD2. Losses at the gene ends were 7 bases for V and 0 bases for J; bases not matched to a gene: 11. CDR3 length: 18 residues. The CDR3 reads CASTPSGRPLSSYNEQFF. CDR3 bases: TGTGCCAGCACCCCTAGCGGGAGGCCCCTTAGCTCCTACAATGAGCAGTTCTTC.

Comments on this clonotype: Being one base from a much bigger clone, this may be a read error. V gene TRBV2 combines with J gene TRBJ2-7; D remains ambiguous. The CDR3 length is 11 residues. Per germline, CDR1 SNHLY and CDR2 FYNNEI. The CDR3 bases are TGTGCCGGCAGAGTAGTCTCTCGGCAGTACTTC. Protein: CAGRVVSRQYF.

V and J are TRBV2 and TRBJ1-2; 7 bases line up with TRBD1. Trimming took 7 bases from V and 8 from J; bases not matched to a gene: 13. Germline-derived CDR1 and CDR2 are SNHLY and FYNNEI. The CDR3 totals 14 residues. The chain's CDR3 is CASTTDRLLGGYTF. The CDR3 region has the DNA TGTGCCAGCACCACGGACAGGCTACTAGGGGGCTACACCTTC.

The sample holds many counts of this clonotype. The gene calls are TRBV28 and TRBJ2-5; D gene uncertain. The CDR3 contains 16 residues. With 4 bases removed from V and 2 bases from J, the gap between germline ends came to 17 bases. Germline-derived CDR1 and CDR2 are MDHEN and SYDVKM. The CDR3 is CASSYSRLYVQETQYF. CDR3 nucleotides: TGTGCCAGCAGTTACTCCAGATTGTATGTTCAAGAGACCCAGTACTTC.

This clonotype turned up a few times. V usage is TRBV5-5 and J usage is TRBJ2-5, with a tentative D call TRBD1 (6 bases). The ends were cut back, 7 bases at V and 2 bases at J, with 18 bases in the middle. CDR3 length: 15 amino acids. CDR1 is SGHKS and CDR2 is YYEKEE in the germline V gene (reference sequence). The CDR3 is CASSFQTGYQETQYF. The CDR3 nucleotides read TGTGCCAGCTCTTTTCAAACAGGGTATCAAGAGACCCAGTACTTC.

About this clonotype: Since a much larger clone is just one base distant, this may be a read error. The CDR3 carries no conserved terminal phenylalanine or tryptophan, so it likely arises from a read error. The CDR3: CASRDTSRKTQYL. In nucleotides, the CDR3 is TGTGCCAGCAGAGACACGTCAAGGAAGACCCAGTACCTC. This rearrangement joins TRBV11-1 to TRBJ2-5; the D is unclear. Germline lookup yields CDR1 SGHAT and CDR2 FQDESV (reference sequence). V lost 6 bases to trimming and J lost 6 bases, with 14 bases between them. This CDR3 is built from 13 residues.

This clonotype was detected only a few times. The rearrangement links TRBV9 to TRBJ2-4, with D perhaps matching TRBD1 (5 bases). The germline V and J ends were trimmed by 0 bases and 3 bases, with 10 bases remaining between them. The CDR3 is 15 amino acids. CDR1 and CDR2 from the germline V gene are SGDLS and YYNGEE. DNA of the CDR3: TGTGCCAGCAGCGTAGCTGGACAAGGCAAAAACATTCAGTACTTC. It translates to CASSVAGQGKNIQYF. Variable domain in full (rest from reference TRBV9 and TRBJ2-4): DSGVTQTPKHLITATGQRVTLRCSPRSGDLSVYWYQQSLDQGLQFLIQYYNGEERAKGNILERFSAQQFPDLHSELNLSSLELGDSALYFCASSVAGQGKNIQYFGAGTRLSVL.